One sample yielded the 3 T cell receptor beta chains listed below, sequenced in a study of T cell responses to AZD1222 COVID-19 vaccine. Sequenced by immunoSEQ multiplex PCR; TCRdb stores in-frame clones only, minus some. The sample shows under 200,000 clones, 80% to 95% of them seen only once. The sample was peripheral blood, taken on day 0 of AZD1222 vaccination. These receptors came from an adult in good health.

The chain employs TRBV3-1 (or the pseudogene TRBV3-2) and TRBJ1-2; a possible D gene is TRBD1 (5 bases). Germline CDR1 and CDR2: LGHDT and YNNKEL (reference sequence). Trimming removed 4 bases from V and 0 bases from J, with 15 bases in between. The CDR3 is 16 residues long. CDR3 nucleotides: TGTGCCAGCAGCCGATACCAGGGTAACGCTAACTATGGCTACACCTTC. Its translation is CASSRYQGNANYGYTF.

The V gene is TRBV6-5, the J gene TRBJ2-3; D assignment may be TRBD1 or TRBD2 (5 bases each). This CDR3 contains 14 residues. V shed 6 bases and J shed 5 bases, with 15 bases lying between them. The V gene's germline CDR1 is MNHEY and CDR2 SVGAGI. CDR3 in DNA: TGTGCCAGCAGCCCGCTCGGGGCTGGAGATACGCAGTATTTT. It codes for CASSPLGAGDTQYF.

The chain is built from TRBV6-1 and TRBJ1-2, with D unclear. With 0 bases removed from V and 5 bases from J, the gap between germline ends came to 16 bases. The germline CDR1 and CDR2 sequences are MNHNS and SASEGT. The CDR3 loop spans 16 amino acids. The CDR3 loop reads CASSEAALSHAYGYTF. The CDR3, as DNA: TGTGCCAGCAGTGAAGCGGCATTATCCCACGCGTATGGCTACACCTTC.